This T cell receptor (beta chain) came from a study of T cells after yellow fever vaccination. Study-wide results and caveats: Researchers noted that a small share of clonotypes showed up in both CD4 and CD8 compartments. Weaker overall, the secondary response nonetheless peaked faster (day 5 versus 15). From the bulk population, abundant clonotypes could contaminate and appear within FACS-sorted repertoires.

By 5'RACE template switching, TCR cDNA was produced, with a universal primer site and UMIs added in the process. Each CDR3 protein is one row after TCRdb ran MiXCR on the 5' RACE reads. This table holds about 300,000 distinct CDR3 sequences, around 10% found once. This clonotype was counted between two and nine times. Its antigen is still unknown. Germline CDR1 is LGHNA and CDR2 is YNFKEQ. After removal of 1 base from V and 5 bases from J, the junction contained 5 bases not matched to a gene. The CDR3 is 15 amino acids. This TCR derives from a man aged 18 to 30 who received the YFV17D yellow fever vaccine. The sample was CD4+ T cells sorted from PBMCs, taken 5 days after the yellow fever booster vaccination. The rearrangement links TRBV4-2 to TRBJ1-2; 9 bases line up with TRBD1. The CDR3 DNA reads as TGTGCCAGCAGCCAAGGGGGGACAGGGCGTTATGGCTACACCTTC. Protein sequence: CASSQGGTGRYGYTF.